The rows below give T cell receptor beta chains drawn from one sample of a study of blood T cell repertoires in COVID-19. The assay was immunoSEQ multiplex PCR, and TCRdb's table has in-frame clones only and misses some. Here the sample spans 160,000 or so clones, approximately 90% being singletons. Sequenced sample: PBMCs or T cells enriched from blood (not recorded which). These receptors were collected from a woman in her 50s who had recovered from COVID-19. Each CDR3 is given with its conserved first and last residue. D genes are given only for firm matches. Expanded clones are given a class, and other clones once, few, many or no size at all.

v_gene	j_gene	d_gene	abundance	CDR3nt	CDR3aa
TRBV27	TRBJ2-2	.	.	TGTGCCAGCACCCCCCAAGGGGCGGGGGGGGAGCTGTTTTTT	CASTPQGAGGELFF
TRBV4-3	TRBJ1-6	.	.	TGCGCCAGCAGCCCGACAGGTTATAATTCACCCCTCCACTTT	CASSPTGYNSPLHF
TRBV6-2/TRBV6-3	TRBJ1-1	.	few	TGTGCCAGCAGTTACCAGGGATTGAACACTGAAGCTTTCTTT	CASSYQGLNTEAFF
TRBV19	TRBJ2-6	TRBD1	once	TGTGCCAGTAGTATCCAGGGGGAAGGTGGGGCCAACGTCCTGACTTTC	CASSIQGEGGANVLTF
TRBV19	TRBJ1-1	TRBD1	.	TGTGCCAGTAGGGGACAGGGTTTGAGGACTGAAGCTTTCTTT	CASRGQGLRTEAFF
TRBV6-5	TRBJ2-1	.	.	TGTGCCAGCATGCGGGGCCACAATGAGCAGTTCTTC	CASMRGHNEQFF
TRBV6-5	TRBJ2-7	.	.	TGTGCCAGCAGTTACCGAGGGAACTCCTACGAGCAGTACTTC	CASSYRGNSYEQYF
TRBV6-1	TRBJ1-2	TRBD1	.	TGTGCCAGCAGTTCCCGGGACAGGGAAGGCGGCTACACCTTC	CASSSRDREGGYTF
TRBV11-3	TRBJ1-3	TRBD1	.	TGTGCCAGCAGCTTAGGTGACAGGGTTGGCACGTCTGGAAACACCATATATTTT	CASSLGDRVGTSGNTIYF
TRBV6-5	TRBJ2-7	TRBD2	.	TGTGCCAGCAGTTACAGCGGGGGGCCCTCCTACGAGCAGTACTTC	CASSYSGGPSYEQYF
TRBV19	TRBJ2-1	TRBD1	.	TGTGCCAGTGCATTCTACAGGGGTTTTGAGGATGAGCAGTTCTTC	CASAFYRGFEDEQFF
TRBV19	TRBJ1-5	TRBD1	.	TGTGCCAGTAGTATTGGGACAGGGAGCCAGCCCCAGCATTTT	CASSIGTGSQPQHF